Below, 27 T cell receptor beta chains from the same sample are listed, as sequenced in a study of blood T cell repertoires in COVID-19. Sequencing used immunoSEQ multiplex PCR; TCRdb keeps in-frame clones, though not all of them. The table lists some 180,000 clones, around 83% of them singletons. Material for sequencing was peripheral blood. The receptors shown here come from a woman in her 70s who had recovered from COVID-19.

The chain has TRBV5-1 and TRBJ1-1, with a possible D match to TRBD1 (6 bases). This CDR3 contains 13 residues. In germline, CDR1 is SGHRS, CDR2 YFSETQ. Trimming removed 4 bases from V and 7 bases from J, with 14 bases in between. CDR3 sequence: CASSDTGLREAFF. CDR3 nucleotide sequence: TGCGCCAGCAGCGATACAGGGCTCCGTGAAGCTTTCTTT. Full variable domain (outside the CDR3, taken from reference TRBV5-1 and TRBJ1-1): KAGVTQTPRYLIKTRGQQVTLSCSPISGHRSVSWYQQTPGQGLQFLFEYFSETQRNKGNFPGRFSGRQFSNSRSEMNVSTLELGDSALYLCASSDTGLREAFFGQGTRLTVV.

This sequence joins TRBV29-1 and TRBJ2-3; no clear D. This CDR3 has 10 residues. Per germline, CDR1 SQVTM and CDR2 ANQGSEA. V lost 4 bases, J lost 6 bases, and 5 bases lay in between. The CDR3 DNA reads as TGCAGCGTTGGGCGGGATACGCAGTATTTT. This codes for CSVGRDTQYF.

CDR3 bases: TGTGCCAGCAGCCTACCCAATGCGGGACAGGGAAGGGGCTACACCTTC. Its translation: CASSLPNAGQGRGYTF. The V call is TRBV6-6, the J call TRBJ1-2, with TRBD1 identical over 9 bases. CDR1 and CDR2 from the germline V gene are MNHNY and SVGAGI (reference sequence). The ends lost 6 bases at V and 8 bases at J; junction bases unmatched: 16. The CDR3 length is 16 residues.

The V and J genes are TRBV7-2 and TRBJ1-1; 10 bases line up with TRBD1. V lost 5 bases, J lost 5 bases, and 5 bases stayed unmatched. Germline assignment: CDR1 SGHTA and CDR2 FQGNSA. The CDR3 totals 14 residues. In nucleotides, the CDR3 is TGTGCCAGCAGCCAGGGACAGGGGTGGACTGAAGCTTTCTTT. Protein sequence: CASSQGQGWTEAFF.

V usage is TRBV5-1 and J usage is TRBJ1-1, with 9 bases identical to TRBD1. Trimming at V came to 1 base and at J to 10 bases, leaving 14 bases not matched to a gene. This CDR3 contains 16 residues. Germline loops: CDR1 SGHRS, CDR2 YFSETQ. Written as DNA, the CDR3 is TGCGCCAGCAGCTTGAGGACCCTATCACAGGGGGCTGGAGCTTTCTTT. It encodes CASSLRTLSQGAGAFF.

The chain uses TRBV10-3 and TRBJ1-1; unclear D gene. The germline CDR1 and CDR2 sequences are ENHRY and SYGVKD. The CDR3 has 11 amino acids. The V end was cut by 8 bases, the J end by 7 bases, with 11 bases between. The DNA for the CDR3 is TGTGCCATCTGGGAGGGAGGTGAAGCTTTCTTT. It encodes CAIWEGGEAFF.

The rearrangement joins TRBV10-2 to TRBJ1-4; the D gene is possibly TRBD1 (6 bases). The CDR3 extends over 15 amino acids. Trimming pared 6 bases from V and 2 bases from J, leaving 13 bases between. The germline gives CDR1 WSHSY, CDR2 SAAADI. The CDR3 protein is CASRRQVGTNEKLFF. The CDR3 DNA reads TGCGCCAGCAGAAGACAGGTCGGCACTAATGAAAAACTGTTTTTT.

This chain connects TRBV25-1 to TRBJ1-3, with TRBD1 matching over 8 bases. The CDR3 is 14 amino acids. In germline, CDR1 is MGHDK, CDR2 SYGVNS. The J segment lost 12 bases and the V segment lost 8 bases, leaving 15 bases of the junction unmatched. The CDR3 protein is CASGDRGSRARIYF. The CDR3 DNA reads as TGTGCCAGCGGAGACAGGGGTTCTCGGGCCCGCATATATTTT.

V and J are TRBV28 and TRBJ1-5, with a weak D call TRBD1 (5 bases). Germline CDR1 reads MDHEN; CDR2 reads SYDVKM. V lost 0 bases, J lost 1 base, and 10 bases lay in between. The CDR3 length is 16 residues. The CDR3 is CASSLWGGVSNQPQHF. DNA of the CDR3: TGTGCCAGCAGTTTATGGGGAGGGGTCAGCAATCAGCCCCAGCATTTT.

This clone appeared a single time. The chain uses TRBV5-8 and TRBJ2-7, with 7 positions matching TRBD1. Germline V lookup: CDR1 SGHTS, CDR2 YDEGEE. This CDR3 spans 14 amino acids. Trimming took 4 bases from V and 5 from J; bases not matched to a gene: 9. The CDR3 DNA is TGTGCCAGCAGCGCCCCGGGACAGTTCCACGAGCAGTACTTC. It is translated as CASSAPGQFHEQYF.

The chain has TRBV5-1 and TRBJ1-1, with unresolved D. CDR3 length: 15 residues. Looked up from germline, CDR1 is SGHRS and CDR2 is YFSETQ. The ends were cut back, 0 bases at V and 0 bases at J, with 9 bases in the middle. The CDR3: CASSLGVSVNTEAFF. The CDR3, as DNA: TGCGCCAGCAGCTTGGGGGTAAGCGTGAACACTGAAGCTTTCTTT. The full variable domain, rest sourced from reference TRBV5-1 and TRBJ1-1, is KAGVTQTPRYLIKTRGQQVTLSCSPISGHRSVSWYQQTPGQGLQFLFEYFSETQRNKGNFPGRFSGRQFSNSRSEMNVSTLELGDSALYLCASSLGVSVNTEAFFGQGTRLTVV.

The chain employs TRBV28 and TRBJ2-3; the match to TRBD2 covers 10 bases. Losses at the gene ends were 7 bases for V and 3 bases for J; bases not matched to a gene: 7. Germline CDR1 is MDHEN and CDR2 is SYDVKM. CDR3 size: 15 residues. The CDR3 here is CASTSGRGLTDTQYF. The CDR3 region has the DNA TGTGCCAGCACGAGCGGGAGGGGATTGACAGATACGCAGTATTTT.

The chain links TRBV18 to TRBJ1-2; a weak D match, TRBD1 (6 bases). The CDR3 is 14 amino acids. Trimming took 3 bases from V and 1 from J, leaving 9 bases between them. Germline loops: CDR1 KGHSH, CDR2 LQKENI. The CDR3 bases are TGTGCCAGCTCACCTGGACAGATTAACTATGGCTACACCTTC. Amino acids: CASSPGQINYGYTF.

The chain couples TRBV5-5 to TRBJ1-1; D may be TRBD1 (6 bases). The CDR3 runs to 13 residues. Germline V gene sequence: CDR1 SGHKS, CDR2 YYEKEE (reference sequence). V was shortened by 4 bases and J by 5 bases, with 12 bases between the two germline ends. The CDR3 DNA sequence: TGTGCCAGCAGCGGGGGCCCGGGGACTGAAGCTTTCTTT. Amino acids: CASSGGPGTEAFF.

The genes are TRBV30 and TRBJ2-3, with a weak D call TRBD1 (5 bases). The CDR3 is 13 residues long. The germline CDR1 and CDR2 sequences are GTSNPN and SVGIG (reference sequence). The V gene lost 0 bases and the J gene lost 4 bases, with 8 bases spanning the gap. The CDR3 nucleotides are TGTGCCTGGAGTGTAAGGGGCGCAGATACGCAGTATTTT. This codes for CAWSVRGADTQYF.

The chain links TRBV11-3 to TRBJ1-1, with 7 positions matching TRBD1. Per the germline V gene, CDR1 is SGHNT and CDR2 is YENEEA. Germline trimming cut 5 bases from V and 4 bases from J; bases unmatched to any gene: 7. The CDR3 covers 14 residues. The CDR3 sequence is CASSPGDRGTEAFF. CDR3 DNA sequence: TGTGCCAGCAGCCCCGGGGACAGAGGCACTGAAGCTTTCTTT.

This clone has only one observation. The chain couples TRBV28 to TRBJ2-7, with TRBD1 as a possible D gene (8 bases). V was shortened by 6 bases and J by 3 bases, with 18 bases between the two germline ends. Germline CDR1 reads MDHEN; CDR2 reads SYDVKM. This CDR3 contains 15 residues. The CDR3 is CASRVTGGGGYEQYF. The CDR3 nucleotides read TGTGCCAGCAGGGTAACAGGGGGGGGTGGCTACGAGCAGTACTTC. Filled out from reference TRBV28 and TRBJ2-7, the complete variable domain reads DVKVTQSSRYLVKRTGEKVFLECVQDMDHENMFWYRQDPGLGLRLIYFSYDVKMKEKGDIPEGYSVSREKKERFSLILESASTNQTSMYLCASRVTGGGGYEQYFGPGTRLTVT.

The chain couples TRBV19 to TRBJ1-1, with 8 positions matching TRBD1. The CDR3 runs to 15 residues. Germline values: CDR1 LNHDA, CDR2 SQIVND (reference sequence). The J segment lost 1 base and the V segment lost 3 bases, leaving 4 bases of the junction unmatched. CDR3 coding DNA: TGTGCCAGTAGTATGAGCCAGGGGGCGAACACTGAAGCTTTCTTT. It translates to CASSMSQGANTEAFF.

Of note for this clone: This sample also contains other DNA sequences that code for the same CDR3. This chain links TRBV10-1 with TRBJ2-7; 9 positions agree with TRBD2. This CDR3 spans 14 amino acids. CDR1 and CDR2 from the germline V gene are WNHNN and SYGVQD (reference sequence). The CDR3 coding sequence is TGCCCACCCTGCCTAGCGGGATGGGGCTACGAGCAGTACTTC. This sequence encodes CPPCLAGWGYEQYF.

The chain uses TRBV29-1 and TRBJ2-5; a possible D gene is TRBD1 (5 bases). CDR1 is SQVTM, CDR2 ANQGSEA, per germline. The V end was cut by 6 bases, the J end by 5 bases, with 13 bases between. CDR3 length: 12 residues. CDR3 in amino acids: CSVLGHGETQYF. CDR3 in DNA: TGCAGCGTCCTAGGACATGGGGAGACCCAGTACTTC. The full variable domain, with the rest looked up from reference TRBV29-1 and TRBJ2-5, is SAVISQKPSRDICQRGTSLTIQCQVDSQVTMMFWYRQQPGQSLTLIATANQGSEATYESGFVIDKFPISRPNLTFSTLTVSNMSPEDSSIYLCSVLGHGETQYFGPGTRLLVL.

The chain joins TRBV7-3 to TRBJ2-2; the match to TRBD1 covers 7 bases. In germline, CDR1 is SGHTA, CDR2 FQGTGA. V was pared by 4 bases and J by 7 bases, with 3 bases of the junction left unmatched. This CDR3 has 13 residues. CDR3 coding DNA: TGTGCCAGCAGCTCCCAGGGGGTCGGGGAGCTGTTTTTT. Translated: CASSSQGVGELFF.

The genes are TRBV12-3 or TRBV12-4 and TRBJ1-1; maybe TRBD1 (5 bases). The CDR3 contains 13 residues. V lost 6 bases and J 4 bases, leaving 12 bases between the germline ends. The CDR3 loop is CASRGLGGTEAFF. The CDR3 DNA reads TGTGCCAGCAGGGGCTTGGGGGGCACTGAAGCTTTCTTT.

The chain employs TRBV3-1 (or the pseudogene TRBV3-2) and TRBJ1-6; possible D gene TRBD1, 6 bases. The V gene lost 1 base and the J gene lost 4 bases, with 11 bases spanning the gap. Germline CDR1 reads LGHDT; CDR2 reads YNNKEL (reference sequence). This CDR3 is 16 amino acids long. The CDR3 DNA reads as TGTGCCAGCAGCCAAGGGGGGCAGGGGTATAATTCACCCCTCCACTTT. Protein sequence: CASSQGGQGYNSPLHF.

The sample holds a few counts of this clone. V usage is TRBV2 and J usage is TRBJ2-7, with a weak D call TRBD1 (7 bases). CDR1 is SNHLY, CDR2 FYNNEI, per germline. V lost 6 bases, J lost 9 bases, and 12 bases lay in between. The CDR3 covers 11 residues. Written as DNA, the CDR3 is TGTGCCAGCAGCTTCCAGGGGGGGCAGTACTTC. Protein: CASSFQGGQYF. Full variable domain (missing parts from reference TRBV2 and TRBJ2-7): EPEVTQTPSHQVTQMGQEVILRCVPISNHLYFYWYRQILGQKVEFLVSFYNNEISEKSEIFDDQFSVERPDGSNFTLKIRSTKLEDSAMYFCASSFQGGQYFGPGTRLTVT.

V and J are TRBV9 and TRBJ2-7; 7 nucleotides match TRBD1. Trimming at V came to 0 bases and at J to 4 bases, leaving 4 bases not matched to a gene. The CDR3 extends over 14 amino acids. The germline gives CDR1 SGDLS, CDR2 YYNGEE. The CDR3 nucleotides read TGTGCCAGCAGCGTAGGAGGGGGCGGGTACGAGCAGTACTTC. Amino acid sequence: CASSVGGGGYEQYF.

This chain connects TRBV30 to TRBJ1-2; D is perhaps TRBD1 (6 bases). In germline, CDR1 is GTSNPN, CDR2 SVGIG (reference sequence). V lost 1 base to trimming and J lost 6 bases, with 9 bases between them. This CDR3 is 12 amino acids long. The DNA for the CDR3 is TGTGCCTGGAGTGGGAACAGGGATGGCTACACCTTC. Its protein product is CAWSGNRDGYTF.

This rearrangement joins TRBV5-6 to TRBJ1-2, with D perhaps TRBD1 (5 bases). The CDR3 runs to 13 residues. Trimming left V 0 bases short and J 7 bases short, with 10 bases between. The V gene's germline CDR1 is SGHDT and CDR2 YYEEEE. In nucleotides, the CDR3 is TGTGCCAGCAGCTTGGTAGGGGCTGGTGGCTACACCTTC. This codes for CASSLVGAGGYTF.